This section outlines one T cell receptor beta chain sequence together with its context. The data are from a study of PD-1 blockade in classical Hodgkin lymphoma. Each and every patient relapsed after autologous stem cell transplantation, and patients got differing brentuximab vedotin exposure. Libraries were prepared by immunoSEQ multiplex PCR; TCRdb keeps only in-frame clonotypes and omits some of them. The data contain 20,000 to 30,000 clones, around 86% of them singletons. The receptor was derived from a human donor with classical Hodgkin lymphoma. The sample here was peripheral blood mononuclear cells (PBMCs), taken before the second cycle of nivolumab.

As DNA, the CDR3 is TGTGCCTGGAGTGTACGAGGGGGGGTGGTGAAGGAGCAGTACTTC. It yields the protein CAWSVRGGVVKEQYF. The genes are TRBV30 and TRBJ2-7; possible D gene TRBD2, 7 bases. The CDR3 spans 15 residues. In germline, CDR1 is GTSNPN, CDR2 SVGIG (reference sequence). V dropped 0 bases and J dropped 7 bases, with 19 bases sitting between them. Variable domain in full (rest from reference TRBV30 and TRBJ2-7): SQTIHQWPATLVQPVGSPLSLECTVEGTSNPNLYWYRQAAGRGLQLLFYSVGIGQISSEVPQNLSASRPQDRQFILSSKKLLLSDSGFYLCAWSVRGGVVKEQYFGPGTRLTVT.